The subject of this entry is one TCR beta chain. No antigen is known for it. This sample was included in a study of T cells after yellow fever vaccination. Study-level findings and limits: A weaker secondary response peaked on day 5, the primary on day 15. A small proportion of clonotypes was detected in both the CD4 and CD8 compartments.

One entry per CDR3 protein, called by TCRdb with MiXCR from the 5' RACE reads. This table holds around 360,000 distinct CDR3 sequences, about 9.9% found once. The sequence came from a man younger than 30 who received the YFV17D yellow fever vaccine. Sequenced here: PBMCs, sampled on the day of the first yellow fever vaccination.

DNA of the CDR3: TGTGCCAGCAGCCAAGAGGAGGGTTCGCAGTATTTT. This encodes CASSQEEGSQYF. The chain joins TRBV4-2 to TRBJ2-3, with D possibly TRBD2 on 6 matching bases. Trimming left V 0 bases short and J 10 bases short, with 8 bases between. The germline CDR1 and CDR2 sequences are LGHNA and YNFKEQ. The CDR3 loop spans 12 amino acids.